This T cell receptor beta chain was recorded in a study of shared clonotypes between healthy human individuals. In the naive CD8 group, cells lacked CD45RO and were positively selected for CCR7, so terminally differentiated effector memory CD45RA+ cells were left out. Donors, without exception, were Caucasian adults residing in Nashville, Tennessee. CDR3 length equals 14 residues. The germline V gene encodes CDR1 GTSNPN and CDR2 SVGIG (reference sequence). Trimming pared 3 bases from V and 6 bases from J, leaving 14 bases between. Libraries were prepared by immunoSEQ multiplex PCR; TCRdb keeps only in-frame clonotypes and omits some of them. The data show some 2 million clones, 85% to 95% seen once.

The chain uses TRBV30 and TRBJ2-2; possibly TRBD1 for D (6 bases). Sequenced: naive CD8+ T cells sorted from blood. The sequence derives from a man between 18 and 35 years old in good health. The CDR3 is CAWRWDIRAGELFF. CDR3 bases: TGTGCCTGGAGGTGGGACATTCGAGCCGGGGAGCTGTTTTTT.